One T cell receptor beta chain is described in this entry. Antigen unknown. Sequencing used immunoSEQ multiplex PCR; TCRdb keeps in-frame clones, though not all of them. The data show 1.5 million to 2.5 million clones, with roughly 95% seen just once and around 1.2% held by the top ten. This specimen comes from a study of shared clonotypes between healthy human individuals. Study at large: Researchers drew samples from a couple of women and three men aged 18 to 49. General observations from the study: Naive subsets tended to show greater estimated richness than memory subsets.

Naive CD8 cells, CD45RO-negative and positively selected for CCR7, excluded terminally differentiated effector memory CD45RA+ cells. This sequence was found in a man younger than 35 in good health. The sample consisted of naive CD8+ T cells sorted from blood.

CDR3 in amino acids: CASSQTSGVNYEQYF. CDR3 nucleotides: TGCGCCAGCAGCCAGACTAGCGGGGTTAACTACGAGCAGTACTTC. The V and J genes are TRBV4-3 and TRBJ2-7; 11 bases fit TRBD2. This CDR3 spans 15 amino acids. Germline V gene lookup returns CDR1 LGHNA and CDR2 YSLEER. V gave up 3 bases and J gave up 3 bases; unmatched junction bases: 4.